The 26 T cell receptor beta chains in this list originate from one sample, sequenced in a study of T cells in Graves' hyperthyroidism and ophthalmopathy. RNA transcripts provided the source from which TCR beta CDR3 regions were amplified. TCR CDR3 underwent first-round RT-PCR with the HTBI primer set. Using its own MiXCR run on the multiplex PCR reads, TCRdb lists one record per CDR3 protein. The repertoire holds 540,000 or so distinct CDR3 sequences, more than 15% seen once, with under 8% in the top ten. The sample was blood. The receptors here all came from a woman in her twenties or thirties with Graves' hyperthyroidism.

This clonotype has at least ten counts. The chain combines TRBV12-3 or TRBV12-4 with TRBJ2-1, with TRBD2 matching 12 bases. After removal of 7 bases from V and 7 bases from J, the junction contained 17 bases not matched to a gene. The CDR3 loop spans 18 amino acids. The CDR3, as DNA: TGTGCCAGCACCCGACTAGCGGGAGATTCAGGCGTTCGGAATGAGCAGTTCTTC. This encodes CASTRLAGDSGVRNEQFF.

In this sample, this clonotype turned up a few times. The chain links TRBV7-8 to TRBJ2-4, with D possibly being TRBD1 or TRBD2 (5 bases each). Germline CDR1 SGHVS, CDR2 FQNEAQ. V was pared by 1 base and J by 0 bases, with 13 bases between. The CDR3 contains 17 residues. The CDR3 spells CASSLGPGRGAKNIQYF. The CDR3 DNA follows: TGTGCCAGCAGCTTAGGGCCGGGAAGGGGAGCCAAAAACATTCAGTACTTC.

This clonotype was counted ten times or more. The chain employs TRBV13 and TRBJ1-5; D gene unclear. The V gene lost 5 bases and the J gene lost 1 base, with 12 bases spanning the gap. This CDR3 region has 15 residues. Germline V lookup: CDR1 PRHDT, CDR2 FYEKMQ (reference sequence). CDR3 region: CASSLGSNSNQPQHF. The CDR3 DNA is TGTGCCAGCAGCCTCGGTTCGAACAGCAATCAGCCCCAGCATTTT.

This clonotype was seen at least ten times. In DNA, the CDR3 is TGCAGTGGCCGGACTAGCGGGAGAGTATACGAGCAGTACTTC. This gives the protein CSGRTSGRVYEQYF. The chain links TRBV20-1 to TRBJ2-7; 13 nucleotides agree with TRBD2. Germline CDR1 DFQATT, CDR2 SNEGSKA (reference sequence). The CDR3 is 14 amino acids. With V trimmed by 7 bases and J by 4 bases, 7 bases remained unmatched.

This sequence joins TRBV6-9 and TRBJ2-1, with 8 bases lining up with TRBD2. After removal of 3 bases from V and 14 bases from J, the junction contained 6 bases not matched to a gene. The germline V gene has CDR1 MNHGY and CDR2 SVAAGI. This CDR3 has 12 residues. The DNA for the CDR3 is TGTGCCAGCAGTTACGTGGGACTAGAGGAGTTCTTC. This codes for CASSYVGLEEFF.

This clonotype came up many times. The gene calls are TRBV6-2 or TRBV6-3 and TRBJ2-5; 8 positions agree with TRBD2. The V segment lost 2 bases and the J segment 4 bases; nucleotides outside the gene matches: 18. The V gene's germline CDR1 is MNHEY and CDR2 SVGEGT. The CDR3 totals 19 residues. CDR3 sequence reads: CASSYIAQRESGFGETQYF. The CDR3 bases are TGTGCCAGCAGTTACATCGCCCAGCGGGAGTCGGGGTTTGGAGAGACCCAGTACTTC.

The J gene is TRBJ2-1, the V gene TRBV29-1, with D possibly TRBD2 on 6 matching bases. The CDR3 has 13 amino acids. The germline gives CDR1 SQVTM, CDR2 ANQGSEA. V lost 2 bases, J lost 8 bases, and 13 bases lay in between. The CDR3 DNA sequence: TGCAGCGTTGAATTCGGGAGTCCCCATGAGCAGTTCTTC. This sequence encodes CSVEFGSPHEQFF.

This clonotype was detected many times. This rearrangement joins TRBV7-3 to TRBJ2-3; no firm D call. Germline V gives CDR1 SGHTA, CDR2 FQGTGA. V was pared by 4 bases and J by 9 bases, with 14 bases between. The CDR3 runs to 13 residues. The CDR3 here is CASSSPHDHTQYF. CDR3 bases: TGTGCCAGCAGCTCCCCTCACGATCACACGCAGTATTTT.

There are many counts of this clonotype. The chain employs TRBV27 and TRBJ2-5, with D hard to call. This CDR3 has 12 amino acids. The germline V gene has CDR1 MNHEY and CDR2 SMNVEV (reference sequence). V was cut by 3 bases and J by 4 bases, with 6 bases left in between. The chain's CDR3 is CASSFNRETQYF. For the CDR3, the DNA is TGTGCCAGCAGTTTTAACCGAGAGACCCAGTACTTC.

This clonotype was detected ten times or more. The rearrangement links TRBV7-2 to TRBJ2-7; possible D gene TRBD1, 5 bases. CDR1 and CDR2 (germline): SGHTA, FQGNSA. CDR3 length: 13 amino acids. Trimming took off 0 bases at V and 4 bases at J, with 7 bases between the two ends. The chain's CDR3 is CASSLAKGYEQYF. Here the CDR3 DNA reads TGTGCCAGCAGCTTAGCAAAGGGGTACGAGCAGTACTTC. The full variable domain, in which reference TRBV7-2 and TRBJ2-7 provide the parts outside the CDR3, is GAGVSQSPSNKVTEKGKDVELRCDPISGHTALYWYRQSLGQGLEFLIYFQGNSAPDKSGLPSDRFSAERTGGSVSTLTIQRTQQEDSAVYLCASSLAKGYEQYFGPGTRLTVT.

This chain joins TRBV6-4 and TRBJ2-6, with D unresolved. This CDR3 contains 16 residues. In germline, CDR1 is MRHNA, CDR2 SNTAGT. Trimming cost V 0 bases and J 0 bases, with 6 bases left between them. In nucleotides, the CDR3 is TGTGCCAGCAGTGACTCAGGCAGCTCTGGGGCCAACGTCCTGACTTTC. Translated, it gives CASSDSGSSGANVLTF.

This clonotype was seen ten or more times. V usage is TRBV7-6 and J usage is TRBJ2-1, with 7 bases that match TRBD2. V was pared by 4 bases and J by 5 bases, with 17 bases of the junction left unmatched. The CDR3 contains 18 residues. The germline V gene encodes CDR1 SGHVS and CDR2 FNYEAQ. DNA for the CDR3: TGTGCCAGCAGCTCATTGGCGGGGGTGGGACTAAAAGACAATGAGCAGTTCTTC. Encoded protein: CASSSLAGVGLKDNEQFF. Complete variable domain (other parts from reference TRBV7-6 and TRBJ2-1): GAGVSQSPRYKVTKRGQDVALRCDPISGHVSLYWYRQALGQGPEFLTYFNYEAQQDKSGLPNDRFSAERPEGSISTLTIQRTEQRDSAMYRCASSSLAGVGLKDNEQFFGPGTRLTVL.

This clonotype showed up many times. The rearrangement joins TRBV30 to TRBJ2-1; TRBD2 might be the D (5 bases). Deletions cut 2 bases from V and 11 bases from J, with 19 bases between. The CDR3 is made up of 14 amino acids. From germline, CDR1 is GTSNPN and CDR2 SVGIG (reference sequence). CDR3 protein: CAWSRSTMGAKQFF. The CDR3 DNA follows: TGTGCCTGGAGTCGCTCAACCATGGGAGCCAAGCAGTTCTTC.

The chain recombines TRBV7-9 with TRBJ2-7, with D unresolved. Germline loops: CDR1 SEHNR, CDR2 FQNEAQ (reference sequence). Trimming removed 5 bases from V and 3 bases from J, with 8 bases in between. The CDR3 is 12 amino acids. This CDR3 is CASSPVHYEQYF. The CDR3 DNA sequence: TGTGCCAGCAGCCCAGTCCACTACGAGCAGTACTTC.

The sample holds many counts of this clonotype. The chain carries TRBV5-6 and TRBJ2-7; 7 nucleotides align to TRBD1. V lost 4 bases and J lost 5; bases outside the gene matches: 3. The CDR3 is 12 residues long. Germline-derived CDR1 and CDR2 are SGHDT and YYEEEE. The CDR3 sequence is CASSPQGNEQYF. In DNA form, the CDR3 reads TGTGCCAGCAGCCCACAGGGGAACGAGCAGTACTTC.

This clonotype came up many times. The CDR3, as DNA: TGTGCCAGCAGTCCCGACAGGGGCCCACCAACAGATACGCAGTATTTT. It yields the protein CASSPDRGPPTDTQYF. The rearrangement joins TRBV28 to TRBJ2-3; 8 positions match TRBD1. The ends lost 5 bases at V and 3 bases at J; junction bases unmatched: 10. The germline CDR1 and CDR2 sequences are MDHEN and SYDVKM. CDR3 size: 16 residues.

This clonotype has at least ten counts. This rearrangement joins TRBV11-2 to TRBJ2-7, with TRBD2 matching over 7 bases. With 4 bases clipped from V and 3 bases from J, the junction kept 9 bases outside the gene matches. CDR1 is SGHAT and CDR2 is FQNNGV in the germline V gene. The CDR3 is made up of 15 amino acids. The CDR3 nucleotides read TGTGCCAGCAGCTCCTTTACTATAGCGGGCTACGAGCAGTACTTC. Translated, it gives CASSSFTIAGYEQYF. The variable domain in full, with the rest retrieved from reference TRBV11-2 and TRBJ2-7, is EAGVAQSPRYKIIEKRQSVAFWCNPISGHATLYWYQQILGQGPKLLIQFQNNGVVDDSQLPKDRFSAERLKGVDSTLKIQPAKLEDSAVYLCASSSFTIAGYEQYFGPGTRLTVT.

This clonotype was detected only a few times. This sequence joins TRBV2 and TRBJ2-6; a possible D gene is TRBD1 (6 bases). The V end was cut by 3 bases, the J end by 1 base, with 13 bases between. The CDR3 consists of 17 residues. CDR1 and CDR2 from the germline V gene are SNHLY and FYNNEI. The CDR3, as DNA: TGTGCCAGCAGTGAGTCGGCAGGGGCATCTGGGGCCAACGTCCTGACTTTC. It codes for CASSESAGASGANVLTF.

This chain uses TRBV5-1 with TRBJ2-1, with 10 bases matching TRBD1. CDR1 and CDR2 from the germline V gene are SGHRS and YFSETQ. V shed 0 bases and J 7 bases; nucleotides not matched to a gene: 7. The CDR3 totals 16 residues. CDR3 sequence reads: CASSLGDRGLRNEQFF. CDR3 nucleotide sequence: TGCGCCAGCAGCTTGGGGGACAGGGGCCTACGAAATGAGCAGTTCTTC.

This clonotype has a count of ten or more. The chain joins TRBV20-1 to TRBJ2-7; 7 positions agree with TRBD2. The CDR3 has 15 amino acids. The V gene end was trimmed by 2 bases and the J gene end by 2 bases; junction bases not matched to a gene: 9. The germline V gene encodes CDR1 DFQATT and CDR2 SNEGSKA (reference sequence). The CDR3 DNA reads TGCAGTGCTAGACCGACTCGACTAGCTGCCTACGAGCAGTACTTC. Translated, it gives CSARPTRLAAYEQYF.

This clonotype was observed at least ten times. The rearrangement uses TRBV30 and TRBJ1-1; D uncertain. CDR1 is GTSNPN, CDR2 SVGIG, per germline (reference sequence). This CDR3 is 12 amino acids long. V lost 0 bases, J lost 7 bases, and 9 bases lay in between. CDR3 nucleotides: TGTGCCTGGAGTGTAATGAATTATGAAGCTTTCTTT. This translates into CAWSVMNYEAFF.

This clonotype showed up many times. This chain connects TRBV20-1 to TRBJ2-7, with D tentatively TRBD1 (5 bases). V was trimmed by 3 bases and J by 1 base, leaving 10 bases between them. This CDR3 is 13 amino acids long. The germline CDR1 and CDR2 sequences are DFQATT and SNEGSKA (reference sequence). The CDR3 DNA reads as TGCAGTGCTAGCAAACAGGTTTCCTACGAGCAGTACTTC. Residues: CSASKQVSYEQYF.

This chain joins TRBV7-8 and TRBJ2-3; 10 nucleotides match TRBD2. There are 16 residues in the CDR3. J lost 5 bases, V lost 6 bases, and 11 bases had no gene match. The V gene's germline CDR1 is SGHVS and CDR2 FQNEAQ. The CDR3 region has the DNA TGTGCCAGCAGTGGCCCTAGCGGGAGCGGGGGAGATACGCAGTATTTT. This sequence encodes CASSGPSGSGGDTQYF.

This clonotype was counted between two and nine times. The V call is TRBV9, the J call TRBJ1-1; D perhaps matches TRBD1 (5 bases). The CDR3 has 15 residues. The V gene's germline CDR1 is SGDLS and CDR2 YYNGEE. V lost 3 bases, J lost 1 base, and 13 bases lay in between. The DNA for the CDR3 is TGTGCCAGCAGCGAGGGACGGGGGACGAACACTGAAGCTTTCTTT. Protein product: CASSEGRGTNTEAFF.

V is TRBV27 and J is TRBJ2-1; 13 positions match TRBD2. This CDR3 has 18 residues. J was trimmed by 9 bases and V by 6 bases; bases with no gene match: 17. The germline CDR1 and CDR2 sequences are MNHEY and SMNVEV (reference sequence). The CDR3 DNA reads TGTGCCAGCAGGCACATCTTCACGGGACTAGCGGGGTTTAGTGAGCAGTTCTTC. This encodes CASRHIFTGLAGFSEQFF.

J is TRBJ1-1 and V is TRBV6-6; D not certain. The germline V and J ends were trimmed by 0 bases and 5 bases, with 13 bases remaining between them. Germline V gene lookup returns CDR1 MNHNY and CDR2 SVGAGI (reference sequence). CDR3 length: 15 amino acids. The CDR3 spells CASSYSRQDLTEAFF. The CDR3 DNA follows: TGTGCCAGCAGTTACTCGAGACAAGATCTAACTGAAGCTTTCTTT.